This TCR beta chain derives from a study of control samples from healthy donors and cancer patients. Germline V gene data show CDR1 as SGHKS and CDR2 as YYEKEE (reference sequence). This CDR3 is built from 14 residues. V lost 4 bases, J lost 7 bases, and 5 bases stayed unmatched. Clones were sequenced by immunoSEQ multiplex PCR, and TCRdb holds only the in-frame ones, with some missing. The sample shows 100,000 to 150,000 clones, 92% of them seen only once. This chain connects TRBV5-5 to TRBJ1-4; 9 bases align to TRBD1. The source of this sequence is a woman aged 50 to 60 in good health. What was sequenced was blood. CDR3 region: CASSPDRGGEKLFF. Here the CDR3 DNA reads TGTGCCAGCAGCCCCGACAGGGGGGGTGAAAAACTGTTTTTT.